The rows below give T cell receptor beta chains drawn from one sample of a study of HIV-infected children after antiretroviral therapy interruption. TCRdb re-called the 3' RACE reads through MiXCR, storing one row per CDR3 protein. The table shows about 89,000 distinct CDR3 sequences, with about 6.3% occurring only once. Sequenced material: CD45RA+ CD4+ T cells from PBMCs, pooled from several time points, taken from a donor given antiretroviral therapy, either interrupted or continuous. These receptors came from a pool of human donors with HIV. Each CDR3 is given with its conserved first and last residue. D genes are given only for firm matches. The listing skips clone size in some rows; elsewhere it reads once, few, many or a size class.

clone_size j_call d_call v_call cdr3_aa cdr3_nt
many TRBJ1-2 - TRBV12-3/TRBV12-4 CASRRAGANGYTF TGTGCCAGCAGGCGAGCGGGGGCGAATGGCTACACCTTC
many TRBJ1-1 - TRBV20-1 CSARDRSGGRSEAFF TGCAGTGCTAGAGATCGGTCCGGGGGACGGTCTGAAGCTTTCTTT
many TRBJ2-7 - TRBV5-1 CASSLDGLRSEEQYF TGCGCCAGCAGCTTGGACGGACTTCGATCTGAAGAGCAGTACTTC
few TRBJ2-1 TRBD1 TRBV18 CASSPLGTGSNEQFF TGTGCCAGCTCACCACTCGGGACAGGCAGCAATGAGCAGTTCTTC
many TRBJ2-7 TRBD1 TRBV28 CASSFGTVYEQYF TGTGCCAGCAGTTTCGGGACAGTATACGAGCAGTACTTC
many TRBJ2-5 - TRBV29-1 CSVGGRHQETQYF TGCAGCGTTGGCGGCAGACATCAAGAGACCCAGTACTTC
many TRBJ1-1 - TRBV12-3/TRBV12-4 CASSLRSVANTEAFF TGTGCCAGCAGTTTAAGGTCAGTCGCGAACACTGAAGCTTTCTTT
many TRBJ1-3 - TRBV11-1 CASSPGGARSGNTIYF TGTGCCAGCAGCCCCGGGGGGGCGCGATCTGGAAACACCATATATTTT
many TRBJ1-5 - TRBV30 CAWSVLLGRNQPQHF TGTGCCTGGAGTGTACTACTGGGAAGGAATCAGCCCCAGCATTTT
many TRBJ1-4 TRBD1 TRBV19 CASSVRQGGSEKLFF TGTGCCAGTAGCGTTCGACAGGGTGGTAGTGAAAAACTGTTTTTT
many TRBJ2-2 - TRBV20-1 CSARPLERNTGELFF TGCAGTGCTAGACCTCTTGAGAGAAACACCGGGGAGCTGTTTTTT
many TRBJ1-1 - TRBV9 CASSETVMNTEAFF TGTGCCAGCAGCGAGACAGTCATGAACACTGAAGCTTTCTTT
few TRBJ1-5 - TRBV27 CASATGKRQPQHF TGTGCCAGCGCTACAGGGAAGAGACAGCCCCAGCATTTT
many TRBJ2-6 - TRBV20-1 CSARDRSSGANVLTF TGCAGTGCTAGAGATAGAAGCTCTGGGGCCAACGTCCTGACTTTC
many TRBJ2-5 - TRBV20-1 CSATWTTQETQYF TGCAGTGCTACGTGGACTACCCAAGAGACCCAGTACTTC
many TRBJ1-4 - TRBV7-9 CASSPKRGQFTTNEKLFF TGTGCCAGCAGCCCTAAAAGAGGACAGTTTACAACTAATGAAAAACTGTTTTTT
few TRBJ2-7 - TRBV12-3/TRBV12-4 CASSSNGMEQYF TGTGCCAGCAGTTCAAACGGGATGGAGCAGTACTTC
many TRBJ2-7 TRBD1 TRBV12-3/TRBV12-4 CASSLAGTGYHEQYF TGTGCCAGCAGTTTAGCGGGGACAGGGTACCACGAGCAGTACTTC
many TRBJ1-2 - TRBV5-6 CASSLVPGMDYGYTF TGTGCCAGCAGCTTGGTTCCGGGGATGGACTATGGCTACACCTTC
many TRBJ2-1 - TRBV7-9 CASSLITGNGEQFF TGTGCCAGCAGCTTAATCACGGGGAACGGTGAGCAGTTCTTC
many TRBJ1-4 - TRBV10-3 CAISALGEKLFF TGTGCCATCAGCGCCTTGGGGGAAAAACTGTTTTTT
few TRBJ2-3 - TRBV20-1 CSVGSDTQYF TGCAGTGTTGGATCAGATACGCAGTATTTT
few TRBJ2-3 TRBD1 TRBV10-2 CASNPDRVTQYF TGCGCCAGCAACCCTGACAGGGTGACCCAGTATTTT
many TRBJ2-1 TRBD1 TRBV7-2 CASSQTGTASFGQFF TGTGCCAGCAGCCAAACCGGGACAGCCTCCTTCGGGCAGTTCTTC
many TRBJ2-1 TRBD2 TRBV5-6 CASSPWTSGLYSVGFDEQFF TGTGCCAGCAGCCCGTGGACTAGCGGTCTTTACAGTGTAGGTTTCGATGAGCAGTTCTTC
- TRBJ2-1 - TRBV7-6 CASSLTGQYNEQFF TGTGCCAGCAGCTTAACGGGCCAGTACAATGAGCAGTTCTTC
many TRBJ2-7 TRBD1 TRBV20-1 CSARGQGAYEQYF TGCAGTGCTAGAGGGCAGGGGGCCTACGAGCAGTACTTC
many TRBJ2-7 TRBD1 TRBV5-1 CASSLEGPGTGYEQYF TGCGCCAGCAGCTTGGAGGGTCCCGGGACAGGGTACGAGCAGTACTTC
many TRBJ2-5 TRBD1 TRBV5-1 CASSLEQGAQETQYF TGCGCCAGCAGCTTGGAACAGGGGGCCCAAGAGACCCAGTACTTC
many TRBJ1-2 TRBD1 TRBV28 CASSPSDRSNYGYTF TGTGCCAGCAGTCCCTCGGACAGGTCAAACTATGGCTACACCTTC
many TRBJ2-1 - TRBV5-1 CASSLQGGPYNEQFF TGCGCCAGCAGCTTGCAGGGGGGTCCCTACAATGAGCAGTTCTTC
many TRBJ1-1 - TRBV11-2 CASSLRVVVWRYTEAFF TGTGCCAGCAGCTTACGTGTTGTGGTTTGGAGATACACTGAAGCTTTCTTT
few TRBJ1-5 - TRBV5-1 CASSSGPGLNQPQHF TGCGCCAGCAGTTCCGGACCGGGACTGAATCAGCCCCAGCATTTT
few TRBJ1-6 TRBD1 TRBV10-3 CAISAPGQGDSPLHF TGTGCCATCAGTGCGCCGGGACAGGGGGATTCACCCCTCCACTTT
many TRBJ1-1 - TRBV23-1 CASSPDLSIEAFF TGCGCCAGCAGTCCCGACCTCAGTATTGAAGCTTTCTTT
few TRBJ1-1 TRBD1 TRBV2 CASSGQGTEAFF TGTGCCAGCAGTGGACAGGGCACTGAAGCTTTCTTT
many TRBJ1-1 - TRBV7-9 CASSPRDNQNTEAFF TGTGCCAGCAGCCCTCGGGACAACCAGAACACTGAAGCTTTCTTT
many TRBJ2-3 TRBD2 TRBV29-1 CSVGRGGSTDTQYF TGCAGCGTAGGCCGCGGGGGTAGCACAGATACGCAGTATTTT
many TRBJ2-3 - TRBV5-6 CASSFLRTDTQYF TGTGCCAGCAGCTTTTTACGCACAGATACGCAGTATTTT
- TRBJ2-2 TRBD2 TRBV20-1 CSARRLAAGTGELFF TGCAGTGCTAGAAGACTAGCCGCGGGCACCGGGGAGCTGTTTTTT
- TRBJ2-4 TRBD2 TRBV5-1 CASSAASPGQRGKNIQYF TGCGCCAGCAGCGCTGCGTCCCCTGGCCAGCGGGGGAAAAACATTCAGTACTTC
many TRBJ2-7 - TRBV27 CASSLSPARPDEQYF TGTGCCAGCAGTTTATCCCCGGCCAGACCGGACGAGCAGTACTTC
- TRBJ2-2 - TRBV10-2 CASSESTWPGTTGELFF TGCGCCAGCAGTGAGTCGACCTGGCCAGGAACCACCGGGGAGCTGTTTTTT
many TRBJ2-5 - TRBV5-1 CASRRLEQQETQYF TGCGCCAGCAGACGGCTAGAACAGCAAGAGACCCAGTACTTC
few TRBJ2-7 - TRBV21-1 CASSTRHFFF TGTGCCAGCAGCACTCGACACTTTTTCTTC
- TRBJ2-3 - TRBV27 CASSLVAATDTQYF TGTGCCAGCAGTTTAGTAGCAGCCACAGATACGCAGTATTTT